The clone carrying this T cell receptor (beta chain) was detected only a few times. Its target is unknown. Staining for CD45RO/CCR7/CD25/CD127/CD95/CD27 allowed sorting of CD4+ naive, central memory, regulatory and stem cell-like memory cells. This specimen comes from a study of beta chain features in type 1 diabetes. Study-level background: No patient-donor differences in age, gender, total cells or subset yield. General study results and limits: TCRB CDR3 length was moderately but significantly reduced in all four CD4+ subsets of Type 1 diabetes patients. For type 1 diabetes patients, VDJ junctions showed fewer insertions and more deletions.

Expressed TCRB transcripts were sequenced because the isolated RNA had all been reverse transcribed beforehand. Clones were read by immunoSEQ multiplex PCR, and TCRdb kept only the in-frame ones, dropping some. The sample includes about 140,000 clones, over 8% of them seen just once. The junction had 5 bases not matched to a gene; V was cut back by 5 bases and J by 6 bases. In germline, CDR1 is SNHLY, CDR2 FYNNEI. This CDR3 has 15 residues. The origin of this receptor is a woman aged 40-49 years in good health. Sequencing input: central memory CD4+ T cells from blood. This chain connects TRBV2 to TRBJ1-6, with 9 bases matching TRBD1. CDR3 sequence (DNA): TGTGCCAGCAGTCCTTCGGGACAGGGTAATTCACCCCTCCACTTT. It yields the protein CASSPSGQGNSPLHF. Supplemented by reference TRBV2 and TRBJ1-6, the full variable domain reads EPEVTQTPSHQVTQMGQEVILRCVPISNHLYFYWYRQILGQKVEFLVSFYNNEISEKSEIFDDQFSVERPDGSNFTLKIRSTKLEDSAMYFCASSPSGQGNSPLHFGNGTRLTVT.